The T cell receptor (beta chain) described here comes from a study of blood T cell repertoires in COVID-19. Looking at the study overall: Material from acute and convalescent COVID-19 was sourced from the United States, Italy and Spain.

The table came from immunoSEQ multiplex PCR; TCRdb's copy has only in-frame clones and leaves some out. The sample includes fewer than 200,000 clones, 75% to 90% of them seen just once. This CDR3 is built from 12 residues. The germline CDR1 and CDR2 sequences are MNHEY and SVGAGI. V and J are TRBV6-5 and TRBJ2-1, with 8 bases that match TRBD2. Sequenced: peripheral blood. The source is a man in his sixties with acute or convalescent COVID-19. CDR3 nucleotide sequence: TGTGTATCCAGAAGAGCGGGAGAGCCCGAGTTCTTC. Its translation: CVSRRAGEPEFF.